This TCR beta chain was recorded in a study of blood T cell repertoires in COVID-19. Study summary: Nucleic acid was either cDNA or gDNA, and it came from T cells, B-cell-depleted T cells, or PBMCs.

This clone was seen just once. The CDR3 covers 18 residues. Germline-derived CDR1 and CDR2 are MGHRA and YSYEKL. Trimming removed 5 bases from V and 0 bases from J; junction bases left unmatched: 8. As handled by the study authors: Amplification from reference gene primers served as the basis for estimated nucleated cell counts. Measured with immunoSEQ multiplex PCR; TCRdb has only the in-frame clones, and not every one. V, J and clone size are taken as reported in that table, and D and trimming were inferred from the DNA itself. The table has about 290,000 clones, around four fifths seen once. The source material was peripheral blood. The origin of this receptor is a woman in her forties or fifties with active or convalescent COVID-19. The rearrangement joins TRBV4-1 to TRBJ2-1; 12 bases fit TRBD2. Written as DNA, the CDR3 is TGCGCCAGCAGCTCGTCGCTAGCGGGAGGGGCCTCCTACAATGAGCAGTTCTTC. It specifies CASSSSLAGGASYNEQFF.